These 2 T cell receptor beta chains originate from one sample sequenced in a study of shared clonotypes between healthy human individuals. Assay: immunoSEQ multiplex PCR; the TCRdb copy retains only in-frame clones and omits some. The sample consists of 450,000 to 600,000 clones, around 79% of them appearing once. Sequenced input: PBMCs. These receptors were taken from a woman aged 35 to 49 in good health. Some clones in this sample may be carry-over from other donors' samples.

This clone has a handful of counts. The CDR3 here is CASSLTSPKDRGTDTQYF. The CDR3 DNA is TGTGCCAGCAGCTTAACGTCTCCTAAGGACAGGGGAACAGATACGCAGTATTTT. The chain links TRBV7-2 to TRBJ2-3; 9 bases match TRBD1. J gave up 3 bases and V 2 bases, and 12 bases lay outside the gene matches. CDR3 length: 18 residues. Looked up from germline, CDR1 is SGHTA and CDR2 is FQGNSA.

J is TRBJ1-1 and V is TRBV18, with a weak D call TRBD1 (6 bases). The V gene lost 5 bases and the J gene lost 1 base, with 14 bases spanning the gap. This CDR3 contains 15 residues. Germline lookup yields CDR1 KGHSH and CDR2 LQKENI. DNA for the CDR3: TGTGCCAGCTCATCGGGGGCCCGGGAGAACACTGAAGCTTTCTTT. Translation: CASSSGARENTEAFF.